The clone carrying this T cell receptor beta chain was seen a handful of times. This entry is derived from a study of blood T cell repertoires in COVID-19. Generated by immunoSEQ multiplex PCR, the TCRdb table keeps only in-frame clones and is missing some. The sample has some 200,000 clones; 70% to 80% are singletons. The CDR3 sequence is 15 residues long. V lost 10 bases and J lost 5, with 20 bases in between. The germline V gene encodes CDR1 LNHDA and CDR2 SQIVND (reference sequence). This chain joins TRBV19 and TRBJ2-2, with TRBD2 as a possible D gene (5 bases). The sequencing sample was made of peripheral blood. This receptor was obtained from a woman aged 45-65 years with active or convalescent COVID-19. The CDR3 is CATEGDSRGTGELFF. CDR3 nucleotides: TGTGCCACCGAGGGAGACTCCCGCGGAACCGGGGAGCTGTTTTTT.